This TCR beta chain comes out of a study of blood T cells in healthy people across ages. This clonotype was recorded a few times. Its antigen is currently unknown. Combining a sample-barcoded 5' primer with a J-beta primer mix, a second PCR ran for about 7 to 11 cycles. Every sample returned 2.5 million or more CDR3-containing paired-end reads. TCRdb itself ran the 5' RACE reads through MiXCR, one entry per CDR3 protein. Of around 1,800,000 distinct CDR3 sequences detected, roughly 43% appear once; the ten largest clones hold under 30%. Findings of the study overall: The study lacked donor CMV status, which possibly confounded expanded clonotype changes.

Sequenced material: blood. The clonotype was recovered from a human donor in good health.

The CDR3 spells CASSPGAENEKLFF. CDR3 coding DNA: TGCGCCAGCAGCCCCGGGGCAGAGAATGAAAAACTGTTTTTT. This rearrangement joins TRBV5-1 to TRBJ1-4; D is perhaps TRBD1 (5 bases). CDR3 size: 14 residues. V was trimmed by 4 bases and J by 5 bases, leaving 12 bases between them. Germline CDR1 and CDR2: SGHRS and YFSETQ. Combining the CDR3 with reference TRBV5-1 and TRBJ1-4 gives the whole variable domain KAGVTQTPRYLIKTRGQQVTLSCSPISGHRSVSWYQQTPGQGLQFLFEYFSETQRNKGNFPGRFSGRQFSNSRSEMNVSTLELGDSALYLCASSPGAENEKLFFGSGTQLSVL.